Presented here are 24 T cell receptor beta chains from one specimen sequenced in a study of high-grade serous ovarian cancer treatment subgroups. Tumor tissue was taken before any definitive surgery or chemotherapy was given. Assay used: immunoSEQ multiplex PCR; TCRdb lists only in-frame clones, some missing. The data contain roughly 8,000 clones, about 69% of them singletons. Sequenced: tumor tissue. These receptors came from a human donor with high-grade serous ovarian cancer.

The V and J genes are TRBV5-6 and TRBJ1-2; no definite D call. Trimming took 5 bases from V and 1 from J, leaving 3 bases between them. The CDR3 extends over 11 amino acids. From germline, CDR1 is SGHDT and CDR2 YYEEEE. The CDR3 DNA reads TGTGCCAGCAGTGTTAACTATGGCTACACCTTC. Protein: CASSVNYGYTF. Full variable domain (outside the CDR3, taken from reference TRBV5-6 and TRBJ1-2): DAGVTQSPTHLIKTRGQQVTLRCSPKSGHDTVSWYQQALGQGPQFIFQYYEEEERQRGNFPDRFSGHQFPNYSSELNVNALLLGDSALYLCASSVNYGYTFGSGTRLTVV.

The chain joins TRBV19 to TRBJ2-1, with D possibly being TRBD1 (6 bases). Germline loops: CDR1 LNHDA, CDR2 SQIVND (reference sequence). The V and J ends lost 4 bases and 3 bases respectively, with 10 bases between them. CDR3 size: 14 residues. CDR3 in DNA: TGTGCCAGTAGTACACAGGGTGACTACAATGAGCAGTTCTTC. Encoded protein: CASSTQGDYNEQFF.

This clone was detected only a few times. The chain employs TRBV4-2 and TRBJ1-1; no firm D call. V was clipped by 4 bases and J by 7 bases, with 10 bases between them. Germline loops: CDR1 LGHNA, CDR2 YNFKEQ. This CDR3 is 12 amino acids long. The CDR3 loop reads CASSLGVSEAFF. The CDR3 DNA reads TGTGCCAGCAGCCTCGGGGTGAGTGAAGCTTTCTTT.

The V and J genes are TRBV14 and TRBJ2-7; the D is unclear. Germline loops: CDR1 SGHDN, CDR2 FVKESK. V lost 1 base and J 5 bases, leaving 6 bases between the germline ends. The CDR3 extends over 12 amino acids. CDR3 in amino acids: CASSQVENEQYF. Here the CDR3 DNA reads TGTGCCAGCAGCCAAGTAGAAAACGAGCAGTACTTC.

The chain links TRBV11-1 to TRBJ1-4, with a weak D call TRBD1 (5 bases). The germline V gene has CDR1 SGHAT and CDR2 FQDESV (reference sequence). V lost 5 bases, J lost 0 bases, and 10 bases lay in between. This CDR3 spans 15 amino acids. The DNA for the CDR3 is TGTGCCAGCAGCCCGCGACAGACAACTAATGAAAAACTGTTTTTT. Translated, it gives CASSPRQTTNEKLFF.

The rearrangement joins TRBV7-3 to TRBJ2-2; D ambiguous. The CDR3 is made up of 16 amino acids. Trimming took off 2 bases at V and 3 bases at J, with 13 bases between the two ends. The germline gives CDR1 SGHTA, CDR2 FQGTGA. The CDR3 region has the DNA TGTGCCAGCAGCTTAGGCCAGCCAGGAGACACCGGGGAGCTGTTTTTT. Amino acid sequence: CASSLGQPGDTGELFF.

Remarks on this clone: At one end the junction does not follow the germline gene, possibly because of a read error. This chain uses TRBV6-5 with TRBJ2-7; 7 bases agree with TRBD1. The CDR3 is 14 amino acids. Per germline, CDR1 MNHEY and CDR2 SVGAGI. Written as DNA, the CDR3 is TGTGCCATCAGTTTCCGACAGGGTACCTACGAGCAGTACTTC. It codes for CAISFRQGTYEQYF.

The rearrangement links TRBV9 to TRBJ1-3, with TRBD1 matching over 9 bases. Trimming removed 3 bases from V and 4 bases from J; junction bases left unmatched: 5. The CDR3 length is 15 residues. Germline V gene lookup returns CDR1 SGDLS and CDR2 YYNGEE. CDR3 residues: CASSAGQGTGNTIYF. The CDR3 nucleotides are TGTGCCAGCAGCGCCGGACAGGGGACGGGAAACACCATATATTTT.

The genes are TRBV15 and TRBJ2-3; D tentatively fits TRBD1 or TRBD2 (7 bases each). Germline V gives CDR1 LNHNV, CDR2 YYDKDF (reference sequence). The CDR3 sequence is 15 residues long. V was shortened by 5 bases and J by 0 bases, with 12 bases between the two germline ends. CDR3 amino acids: CATSPQGGSTDTQYF. In DNA form, the CDR3 reads TGTGCCACCAGCCCGCAGGGGGGGAGCACAGATACGCAGTATTTT.

CDR3 in amino acids: CASSFSPSGTQYF. DNA for the CDR3: TGTGCCAGCAGTTTTTCCCCTTCGGGGACCCAGTACTTC. The chain couples TRBV27 to TRBJ2-5; D uncertain. Germline-derived CDR1 and CDR2 are MNHEY and SMNVEV (reference sequence). Trimming took 3 bases from V and 7 from J, leaving 12 bases between them. The CDR3 covers 13 residues.

J is TRBJ2-7 and V is TRBV29-1; D not certain. The CDR3 is made up of 12 amino acids. CDR1 SQVTM and CDR2 ANQGSEA come from the germline V gene. Trimming removed 2 bases from V and 7 bases from J, with 12 bases in between. The CDR3 loop reads CSVEHGTEEQYF. The CDR3 region has the DNA TGCAGCGTTGAACACGGAACCGAAGAGCAGTACTTC.

This clone was picked up one time. The chain carries TRBV4-2 and TRBJ2-1; 11 bases fit TRBD2. This CDR3 has 15 residues. Per germline, CDR1 LGHNA and CDR2 YNFKEQ. The junction had 3 bases not matched to a gene; V was cut back by 1 base and J by 7 bases. CDR3 in amino acids: CASSQASGRSNEQFF. CDR3 bases: TGTGCCAGCAGCCAAGCTAGCGGGAGGTCTAATGAGCAGTTCTTC.

J is TRBJ2-2 and V is TRBV7-3, with TRBD2 as a possible D gene (5 bases). V lost 2 bases and J lost 0, with 13 bases in between. Per the germline V gene, CDR1 is SGHTA and CDR2 is FQGTGA. The CDR3 totals 17 residues. The chain's CDR3 is CASSLGGSYSNTGELFF. CDR3 DNA sequence: TGTGCCAGCAGCTTAGGAGGCAGTTATTCGAACACCGGGGAGCTGTTTTTT.

V gene TRBV7-2 combines with J gene TRBJ1-1, with D unclear. CDR3 length equals 12 residues. Germline CDR1 SGHTA, CDR2 FQGNSA. Deletions cut 7 bases from V and 5 bases from J, with 11 bases between. The CDR3 loop reads CASTETLTEAFF. Written as DNA, the CDR3 is TGTGCCAGCACCGAGACGTTGACTGAAGCTTTCTTT.

This rearrangement joins TRBV27 to TRBJ2-7, with TRBD1 matching over 7 bases. V lost 5 bases to trimming and J lost 2 bases; unmatched junction nucleotides: 9. Germline CDR1 reads MNHEY; CDR2 reads SMNVEV (reference sequence). The CDR3 is made up of 15 amino acids. The CDR3 loop is CASSPRQGTAYEQYF. CDR3 nucleotide sequence: TGTGCCAGCAGTCCACGACAGGGAACTGCCTACGAGCAGTACTTC.

This clone was seen more than once but under ten times. V gene TRBV4-2 combines with J gene TRBJ2-7; D gene uncertain. Per germline, CDR1 LGHNA and CDR2 YNFKEQ. This CDR3 contains 12 residues. V was clipped by 1 base and J by 6 bases, with 7 bases between them. The CDR3 nucleotides read TGTGCCAGCAGCCAAGGGAGTGGCGAGCAGTACTTC. It yields the protein CASSQGSGEQYF.

This clone showed up just once. J is TRBJ2-5 and V is TRBV7-2; D perhaps matches TRBD1 (6 bases). There are 13 residues in the CDR3. CDR1 SGHTA and CDR2 FQGNSA come from the germline V gene. The V end lost 5 bases, the J end lost 3 bases, and 10 bases lay between the germline ends. CDR3 in amino acids: CASSPDRKETQYF. CDR3 bases: TGTGCCAGCAGCCCCGACAGGAAAGAGACCCAGTACTTC.

The rearrangement uses TRBV4-3 and TRBJ2-7, with 11 bases matching TRBD2. The CDR3 length is 15 residues. From germline, CDR1 is LGHNA and CDR2 YSLEER. With 3 bases clipped from V and 2 bases from J, the junction kept 3 bases outside the gene matches. CDR3 protein: CASSHGTSGTYEQYF. CDR3 bases: TGCGCCAGCAGCCATGGGACTAGCGGTACCTACGAGCAGTACTTC.

The chain combines TRBV5-6 with TRBJ2-7, with 12 nucleotides matching TRBD2. Per germline, CDR1 SGHDT and CDR2 YYEEEE. The trim removed 3 bases at V and 7 bases at J, leaving 8 bases unmatched. This CDR3 spans 15 amino acids. CDR3 in DNA: TGTGCCAGCAGCTCTCTAGCGGGAGGGCCGGAGGAGCAGTACTTC. Amino acid sequence: CASSSLAGGPEEQYF.

The V call is TRBV9, the J call TRBJ2-7; 15 nucleotides align to TRBD2. Per germline, CDR1 SGDLS and CDR2 YYNGEE. The CDR3 is 17 residues long. Germline trimming cut 0 bases from V and 4 bases from J; bases unmatched to any gene: 5. CDR3 protein: CASSVDWTSGREYEQYF. The DNA for the CDR3 is TGTGCCAGCAGCGTAGACTGGACTAGCGGGAGGGAGTACGAGCAGTACTTC.

The V call is TRBV4-3, the J call TRBJ1-2; D is unresolved. The germline V gene encodes CDR1 LGHNA and CDR2 YSLEER. The V end lost 1 base, the J end lost 3 bases, and 15 bases lay between the germline ends. The CDR3 spans 16 residues. The CDR3 here is CASSQVGRAGDYGYTF. The CDR3 region has the DNA TGCGCCAGCAGCCAAGTCGGCCGGGCAGGCGACTATGGCTACACCTTC.

The gene calls are TRBV9 and TRBJ2-1; the match to TRBD2 covers 7 bases. The CDR3 runs 16 residues. Germline lookup yields CDR1 SGDLS and CDR2 YYNGEE. V lost 0 bases and J lost 3; bases outside the gene matches: 6. CDR3 nucleotides: TGTGCCAGCAGCGTAGTTGCGGGAGCAATCTACAATGAGCAGTTCTTC. Residues: CASSVVAGAIYNEQFF.

The chain is built from TRBV9 and TRBJ2-3, with a tentative D call TRBD2 (6 bases). The CDR3 is 16 residues long. V lost 3 bases, J lost 9 bases, and 23 bases lay in between. In germline, CDR1 is SGDLS, CDR2 YYNGEE. Here the CDR3 reads CASSDGTLQGHETQYF. The CDR3 DNA reads TGTGCCAGCAGCGATGGGACTCTCCAGGGCCACGAGACGCAGTATTTT.

This chain uses TRBV23-1 with TRBJ1-1, with 10 bases lining up with TRBD1. TRBV23-1 is treated as an ORF (open reading frame) with a function not yet certain. This CDR3 is built from 16 residues. V was clipped by 0 bases and J by 6 bases; unmatched bases: 7. DNA for the CDR3: TGCGCCAGCAGTCAATCCCGACAGGGGGCTGTCGCTGAAGCTTTCTTT. Translated, it gives CASSQSRQGAVAEAFF.